These 9 T cell receptor beta chains originate from one sample sequenced in a study of blood T cell repertoires in COVID-19. Assay: immunoSEQ multiplex PCR; the TCRdb copy retains only in-frame clones and omits some. The sample carries a few hundred thousand clones, around 84% recorded once. Sequenced sample: peripheral blood. The receptors were gathered from a man aged 30 to 45 with active or convalescent COVID-19.

The chain carries TRBV5-1 and TRBJ1-4, with 8 bases fitting TRBD1. The CDR3 has 16 amino acids. V shed 2 bases, J shed 7 bases, and the junction held 10 bases outside the gene matches. The germline CDR1 and CDR2 sequences are SGHRS and YFSETQ. The CDR3 region is CASSFGTGLYGEKLFF. DNA of the CDR3: TGCGCCAGCAGCTTTGGGACAGGACTTTATGGTGAAAAACTGTTTTTT.

The J gene is TRBJ2-1, the V gene TRBV15; TRBD2 matches 14 bases. Germline V lookup: CDR1 LNHNV, CDR2 YYDKDF (reference sequence). After removal of 8 bases from V and 6 bases from J, the junction contained 6 bases not matched to a gene. This CDR3 region has 15 residues. The DNA for the CDR3 is TGTGCCACCGGGCTGGGACTAGCGGGAGTCAATGAGCAGTTCTTC. It translates to CATGLGLAGVNEQFF.

The gene calls are TRBV4-1 and TRBJ2-1; TRBD2 matches 12 bases. The germline CDR1 and CDR2 sequences are MGHRA and YSYEKL. V was pared by 4 bases and J by 7 bases, with 11 bases of the junction left unmatched. The CDR3 has 17 residues. This CDR3 is CASSRENTGTSGNEQFF. For the CDR3, the DNA is TGCGCCAGCAGCCGCGAAAATACCGGGACTAGCGGGAATGAGCAGTTCTTC.

This chain connects TRBV5-1 to TRBJ2-3; 10 bases line up with TRBD2. Germline trimming cut 4 bases from V and 2 bases from J; bases unmatched to any gene: 4. CDR1 and CDR2 (germline): SGHRS, YFSETQ. The CDR3 has 15 amino acids. DNA for the CDR3: TGCGCCAGCAGCAAACTAGCGGGGTTCACAGATACGCAGTATTTT. It specifies CASSKLAGFTDTQYF. Full variable domain (rest looked up from reference TRBV5-1 and TRBJ2-3): KAGVTQTPRYLIKTRGQQVTLSCSPISGHRSVSWYQQTPGQGLQFLFEYFSETQRNKGNFPGRFSGRQFSNSRSEMNVSTLELGDSALYLCASSKLAGFTDTQYFGPGTRLTVL.

The chain employs TRBV24-1 and TRBJ2-1; TRBD1 matches 9 bases. V trimming: 4 bases; J trimming: 6 bases; junction bases outside the gene matches: 9. Germline V gene sequence: CDR1 KGHDR, CDR2 SFDVKD. This CDR3 has 16 residues. CDR3 loop: CATSDPTGTGFNEQFF. As DNA, the CDR3 is TGTGCCACCAGTGACCCGACCGGGACAGGGTTCAATGAGCAGTTCTTC.

This sequence joins TRBV7-6 and TRBJ2-6, with D perhaps TRBD2 (5 bases). CDR1 is SGHVS, CDR2 FNYEAQ, per germline. Trimming took 10 bases from V and 0 from J, leaving 19 bases between them. The CDR3 loop spans 17 amino acids. The CDR3 loop is CAIHLDYDFSGANVLTF. The CDR3 region has the DNA TGTGCCATCCATCTAGACTACGACTTCTCTGGGGCCAACGTCCTGACTTTC.

V gene TRBV4-3 combines with J gene TRBJ1-2; no clear D gene. From germline, CDR1 is LGHNA and CDR2 YSLEER. The CDR3 has 14 residues. V lost 1 base, J lost 8 bases, and 14 bases lay in between. This CDR3 is CASSQVVGEGGYTF. In DNA form, the CDR3 reads TGCGCCAGCAGCCAAGTAGTCGGGGAGGGAGGCTACACCTTC.

The rearrangement links TRBV3-1 (or the pseudogene TRBV3-2) to TRBJ2-4; 9 bases are shared with TRBD2. Trimming removed 0 bases from V and 6 bases from J; junction bases left unmatched: 12. The CDR3 runs 18 residues. From germline, CDR1 is LGHDT and CDR2 YNNKEL (reference sequence). CDR3 in DNA: TGTGCCAGCAGCCAAGATTACGGCGGGGGGGCGGGAGGAAACATTCAGTACTTC. Translated: CASSQDYGGGAGGNIQYF.

The rearrangement joins TRBV5-1 to TRBJ2-1; TRBD2 might be the D (6 bases). The CDR3 runs to 17 residues. CDR1 is SGHRS, CDR2 YFSETQ, per germline. Trimming stripped 0 bases from V and 9 bases from J, with 22 bases between. The CDR3 region is CASSLELGGGIVGEQFF. CDR3 DNA sequence: TGCGCCAGCAGCTTGGAGTTGGGGGGTGGGATTGTTGGTGAGCAGTTCTTC.